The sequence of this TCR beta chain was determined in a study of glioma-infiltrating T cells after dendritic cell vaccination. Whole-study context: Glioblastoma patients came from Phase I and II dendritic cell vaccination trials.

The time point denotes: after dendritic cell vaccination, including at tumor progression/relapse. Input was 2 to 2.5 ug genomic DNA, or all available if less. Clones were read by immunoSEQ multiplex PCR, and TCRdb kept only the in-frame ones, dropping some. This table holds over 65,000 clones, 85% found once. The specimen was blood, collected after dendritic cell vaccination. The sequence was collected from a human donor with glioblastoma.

This chain's CDR3 is CAWRGGGGTDTQYF. Here the CDR3 DNA reads TGTGCCTGGAGAGGTGGCGGGGGCACAGATACGCAGTATTTT. This chain uses TRBV30 with TRBJ2-3; D is possibly TRBD2 (6 bases). In germline, CDR1 is GTSNPN, CDR2 SVGIG (reference sequence). Trimming removed 3 bases from V and 1 base from J, with 11 bases in between. The CDR3 has 14 amino acids. Variable domain in full (rest from reference TRBV30 and TRBJ2-3): SQTIHQWPATLVQPVGSPLSLECTVEGTSNPNLYWYRQAAGRGLQLLFYSVGIGQISSEVPQNLSASRPQDRQFILSSKKLLLSDSGFYLCAWRGGGGTDTQYFGPGTRLTVL.